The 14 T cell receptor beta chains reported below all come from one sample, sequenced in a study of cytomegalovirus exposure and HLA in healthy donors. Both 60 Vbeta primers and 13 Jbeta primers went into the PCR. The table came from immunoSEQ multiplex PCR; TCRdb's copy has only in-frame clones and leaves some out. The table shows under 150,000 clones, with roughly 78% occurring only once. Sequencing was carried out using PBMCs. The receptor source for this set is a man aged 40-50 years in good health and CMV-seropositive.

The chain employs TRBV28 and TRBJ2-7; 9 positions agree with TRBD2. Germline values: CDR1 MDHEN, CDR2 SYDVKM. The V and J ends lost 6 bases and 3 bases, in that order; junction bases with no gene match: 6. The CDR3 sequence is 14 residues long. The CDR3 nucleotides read TGTGCCAGCAGAGAGGTAGCGGGAGACTACGAGCAGTACTTC. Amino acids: CASREVAGDYEQYF.

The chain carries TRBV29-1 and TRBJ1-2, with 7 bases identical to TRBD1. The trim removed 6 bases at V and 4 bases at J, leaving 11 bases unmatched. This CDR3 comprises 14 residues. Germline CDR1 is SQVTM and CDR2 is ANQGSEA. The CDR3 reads CSVRRDSLSYGYTF. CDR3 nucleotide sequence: TGCAGCGTCCGCAGGGACAGCCTTTCCTATGGCTACACCTTC.

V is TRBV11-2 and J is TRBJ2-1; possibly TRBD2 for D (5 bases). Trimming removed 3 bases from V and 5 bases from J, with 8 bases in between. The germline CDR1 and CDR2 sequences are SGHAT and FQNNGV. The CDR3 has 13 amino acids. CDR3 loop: CASSFTRDNEQFF. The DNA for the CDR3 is TGTGCCAGCAGCTTTACGAGGGACAATGAGCAGTTCTTC.

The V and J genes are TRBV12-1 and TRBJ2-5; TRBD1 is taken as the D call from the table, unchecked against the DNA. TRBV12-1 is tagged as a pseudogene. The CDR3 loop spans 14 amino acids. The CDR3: CASSFNRVGETQYF. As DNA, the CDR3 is TGTGCCAGCAGCTTTAACAGGGTAGGAGAGACCCAGTACTTC.

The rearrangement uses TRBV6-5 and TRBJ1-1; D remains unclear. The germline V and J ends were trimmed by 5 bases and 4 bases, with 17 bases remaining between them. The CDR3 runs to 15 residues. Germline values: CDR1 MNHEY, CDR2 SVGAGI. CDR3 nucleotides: TGTGCCAGCAGTCCGGGATGGGGAAGAGGCACTGAAGCTTTCTTT. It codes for CASSPGWGRGTEAFF.

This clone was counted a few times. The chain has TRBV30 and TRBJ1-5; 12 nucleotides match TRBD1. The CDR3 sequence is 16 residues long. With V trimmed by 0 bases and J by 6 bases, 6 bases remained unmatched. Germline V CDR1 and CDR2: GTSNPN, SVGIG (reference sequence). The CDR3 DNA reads TGTGCCTGGAGTGTACTAGGGACAGGGGGCGGTCAGCCCCAGCATTTT. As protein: CAWSVLGTGGGQPQHF. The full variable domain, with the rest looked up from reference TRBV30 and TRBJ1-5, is SQTIHQWPATLVQPVGSPLSLECTVEGTSNPNLYWYRQAAGRGLQLLFYSVGIGQISSEVPQNLSASRPQDRQFILSSKKLLLSDSGFYLCAWSVLGTGGGQPQHFGDGTRLSIL.

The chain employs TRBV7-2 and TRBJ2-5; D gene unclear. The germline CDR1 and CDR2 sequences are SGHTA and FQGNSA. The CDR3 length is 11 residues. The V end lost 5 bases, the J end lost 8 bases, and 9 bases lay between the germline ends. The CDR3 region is CASSRDNTQYF. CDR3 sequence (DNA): TGTGCCAGCAGCAGAGATAACACCCAGTACTTC.

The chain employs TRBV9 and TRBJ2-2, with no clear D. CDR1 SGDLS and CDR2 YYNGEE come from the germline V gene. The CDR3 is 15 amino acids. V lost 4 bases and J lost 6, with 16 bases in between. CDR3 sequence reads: CASSPIRQEAGELFF. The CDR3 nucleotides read TGTGCCAGCAGCCCCATAAGGCAGGAAGCCGGGGAGCTGTTTTTT.

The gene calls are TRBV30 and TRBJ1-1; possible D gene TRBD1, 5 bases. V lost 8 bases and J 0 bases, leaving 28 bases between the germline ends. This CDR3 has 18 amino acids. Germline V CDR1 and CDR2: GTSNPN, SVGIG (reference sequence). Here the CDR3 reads CAILGRGLPTWLNTEAFF. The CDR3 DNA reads TGTGCCATACTTGGGAGGGGCCTCCCAACTTGGTTGAACACTGAAGCTTTCTTT.

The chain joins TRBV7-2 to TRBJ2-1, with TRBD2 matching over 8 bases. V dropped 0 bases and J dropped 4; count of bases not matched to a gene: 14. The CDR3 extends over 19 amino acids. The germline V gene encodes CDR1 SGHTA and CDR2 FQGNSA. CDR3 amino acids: CASSLAGRLAPNPYNEQFF. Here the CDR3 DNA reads TGTGCCAGCAGCTTAGCGGGCAGACTAGCGCCTAACCCATACAATGAGCAGTTCTTC.

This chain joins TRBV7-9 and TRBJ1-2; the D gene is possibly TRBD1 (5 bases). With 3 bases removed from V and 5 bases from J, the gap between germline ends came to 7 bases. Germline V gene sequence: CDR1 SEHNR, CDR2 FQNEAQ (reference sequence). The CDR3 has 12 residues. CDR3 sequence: CASSLTEYGYTF. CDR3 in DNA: TGTGCCAGCAGCTTGACAGAGTATGGCTACACCTTC.

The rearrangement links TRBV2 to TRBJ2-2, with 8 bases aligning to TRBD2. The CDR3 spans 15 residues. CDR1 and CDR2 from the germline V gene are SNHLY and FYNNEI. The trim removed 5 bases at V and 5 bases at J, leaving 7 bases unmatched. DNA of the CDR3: TGTGCCAGCAGTCTCGGGAGGGCCGGGACCGGGGAGCTGTTTTTT. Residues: CASSLGRAGTGELFF.

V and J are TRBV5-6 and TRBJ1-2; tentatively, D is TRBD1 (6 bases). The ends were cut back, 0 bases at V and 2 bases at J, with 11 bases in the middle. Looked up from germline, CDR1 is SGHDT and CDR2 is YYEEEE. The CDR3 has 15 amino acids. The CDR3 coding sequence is TGTGCCAGCAGCTTGGAGGGGGTAGGCAACTATGGCTACACCTTC. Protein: CASSLEGVGNYGYTF.

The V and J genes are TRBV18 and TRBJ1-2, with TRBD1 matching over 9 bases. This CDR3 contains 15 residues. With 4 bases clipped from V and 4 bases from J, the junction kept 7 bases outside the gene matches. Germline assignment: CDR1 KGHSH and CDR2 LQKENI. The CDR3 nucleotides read TGTGCCAGCTCACTACGGACAGGGGAGCCCTATGGCTACACCTTC. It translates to CASSLRTGEPYGYTF.